The 25 T cell receptor beta chains in this list originate from one sample, sequenced in a study of cytomegalovirus exposure and HLA in healthy donors. TCRdb's table, derived via immunoSEQ multiplex PCR, lists solely in-frame clones and lacks some. This sample has tens of thousands of clones, with about 91% found just once. The sample was PBMCs. Every receptor here comes from a man between 18 and 29 years old in good health and CMV-seronegative.

The chain carries TRBV18 and TRBJ1-1; 10 positions match TRBD1. The CDR3 loop spans 14 amino acids. Germline V gives CDR1 KGHSH, CDR2 LQKENI. J lost 8 bases, V lost 4 bases, and 7 bases had no gene match. For the CDR3, the DNA is TGTGCCAGCTCACTGTCGACAGGGGGCTCCGAAGCTTTCTTT. Its protein is CASSLSTGGSEAFF.

The chain employs TRBV28 and TRBJ2-7; 8 bases map to TRBD1. Germline values: CDR1 MDHEN, CDR2 SYDVKM. Unmatched junction bases numbered 9, after V lost 4 bases and J lost 4 bases. The CDR3 sequence is 15 residues long. The CDR3 coding sequence is TGTGCCAGCAGTTACTCGAAAGGGACAGGTTACGAGCAGTACTTC. Amino acid sequence: CASSYSKGTGYEQYF.

The CDR3 sequence: CASSPRRGSGETQYF. CDR3 bases: TGTGCCAGCAGTCCCCGTAGAGGGTCGGGGGAGACCCAGTACTTC. V and J are TRBV27 and TRBJ2-5; TRBD2 might be the D (5 bases). V lost 5 bases to trimming and J lost 5 bases, with 18 bases between them. Germline V gene data show CDR1 as MNHEY and CDR2 as SMNVEV (reference sequence). The CDR3 is made up of 15 amino acids.

This clone was seen only once. This sequence joins TRBV19 and TRBJ2-1, with D possibly being TRBD1 (5 bases). V was pared by 2 bases and J by 8 bases, with 10 bases between. The length of the CDR3 is 13 residues. The germline CDR1 and CDR2 sequences are LNHDA and SQIVND (reference sequence). In nucleotides, the CDR3 is TGTGCCAGTAGTATATTAGGGGCCGATGAGCAGTTCTTC. It encodes CASSILGADEQFF.

The genes are TRBV5-1 and TRBJ2-1, with TRBD1 matching 9 bases. Looked up from germline, CDR1 is SGHRS and CDR2 is YFSETQ. J lost 3 bases, V lost 2 bases, and 3 bases had no gene match. This CDR3 region has 15 residues. In DNA, the CDR3 is TGCGCCAGCAGCTTACAGGGGGCGATCTACAATGAGCAGTTCTTC. Translation: CASSLQGAIYNEQFF. The whole variable domain, filled in from reference TRBV5-1 and TRBJ2-1, reads KAGVTQTPRYLIKTRGQQVTLSCSPISGHRSVSWYQQTPGQGLQFLFEYFSETQRNKGNFPGRFSGRQFSNSRSEMNVSTLELGDSALYLCASSLQGAIYNEQFFGPGTRLTVL.

The V call is TRBV4-3, the J call TRBJ1-1; D may be TRBD1 (6 bases). There are 15 residues in the CDR3. Germline lookup yields CDR1 LGHNA and CDR2 YSLEER. Trimming left V 0 bases short and J 7 bases short, with 15 bases between. This chain's CDR3 is CASSQETPGANEAFF. In DNA, the CDR3 is TGCGCCAGCAGCCAAGAGACGCCAGGGGCAAATGAAGCTTTCTTT.

V is TRBV5-1 and J is TRBJ1-1, with D unresolved. The CDR3 is made up of 14 amino acids. V was clipped by 4 bases and J by 4 bases, with 14 bases between them. Germline-derived CDR1 and CDR2 are SGHRS and YFSETQ. The CDR3 loop reads CASSPKTTVTEAFF. The CDR3 DNA reads as TGCGCCAGCAGCCCGAAGACTACGGTCACTGAAGCTTTCTTT.

In the case of this clone: One end of the junction varies from germline; a read error may be responsible. CDR3 nucleotide sequence: TGTGCCAGCAGCTTAGCAAGAGGGGGAAGCACCATATATTTT. Its translation: CASSLARGGSTIYF. The chain carries TRBV7-2 and TRBJ1-3; D is perhaps TRBD1 (6 bases). The CDR3 is made up of 14 amino acids. Germline V CDR1 and CDR2: SGHTA, FQGNSA. Full variable domain (missing parts from reference TRBV7-2 and TRBJ1-3): GAGVSQSPSNKVTEKGKDVELRCDPISGHTALYWYRQSLGQGLEFLIYFQGNSAPDKSGLPSDRFSAERTGGSVSTLTIQRTQQEDSAVYLCASSLARGGSTIYFGEGSWLTVV.

CDR3 amino acids: CASSHQPTGNKNIQYF. The DNA for the CDR3 is TGTGCCAGTAGCCACCAGCCCACGGGGAACAAAAACATTCAGTACTTC. This chain joins TRBV19 and TRBJ2-4, with D maybe TRBD2 (5 bases). The V end was cut by 6 bases, the J end by 3 bases, with 18 bases between. CDR1 is LNHDA and CDR2 is SQIVND in the germline V gene (reference sequence). The CDR3 is made up of 16 amino acids.

V gene TRBV27 combines with J gene TRBJ2-7; D is possibly TRBD2 (6 bases). V was clipped by 5 bases and J by 0 bases, with 17 bases between them. The germline gives CDR1 MNHEY, CDR2 SMNVEV (reference sequence). CDR3 size: 16 residues. The CDR3 coding sequence is TGTGCCAGCAGTGGGGCGGGGCCGGTAAACTCCTACGAGCAGTACTTC. Protein product: CASSGAGPVNSYEQYF.

The chain uses TRBV7-2 and TRBJ2-1; a weak D match, TRBD2 (5 bases). This CDR3 contains 12 residues. V was cut by 2 bases and J by 7 bases, with 6 bases left in between. Germline V gives CDR1 SGHTA, CDR2 FQGNSA. This CDR3 is CASSLRGNEQFF. The CDR3 DNA is TGTGCCAGCAGCTTACGGGGAAATGAGCAGTTCTTC.

The chain uses TRBV7-2 and TRBJ2-7; the match to TRBD1 covers 7 bases. The CDR3 sequence is 14 residues long. V lost 7 bases and J lost 0; bases outside the gene matches: 6. Germline CDR1 and CDR2: SGHTA and FQGNSA. The CDR3 DNA follows: TGTGCCAGCACCAAAGGGGGCCTCTCCTACGAGCAGTACTTC. Encoded protein: CASTKGGLSYEQYF.

This clone was detected once. The J gene is TRBJ2-1, the V gene TRBV5-5; no clear D. CDR3 length: 15 amino acids. V lost 0 bases and J lost 2, with 9 bases in between. Germline CDR1 SGHKS, CDR2 YYEKEE (reference sequence). The CDR3 DNA reads as TGTGCCAGCAGCTTGGTACCCACACCCTACAATGAGCAGTTCTTC. Translation gives CASSLVPTPYNEQFF.

The gene calls are TRBV9 and TRBJ1-1, with 11 bases matching TRBD1. The germline V gene has CDR1 SGDLS and CDR2 YYNGEE. The CDR3 has 13 amino acids. V lost 4 bases and J lost 10; bases outside the gene matches: 6. CDR3 in DNA: TGTGCCAGCAGCCCCCCCGGGACAGGGGGAGCTTTCTTT. As protein: CASSPPGTGGAFF.

The chain is built from TRBV30 and TRBJ2-3, with no clear D. V lost 2 bases and J 5 bases, leaving 8 bases between the germline ends. CDR3 length: 12 residues. Germline V gene sequence: CDR1 GTSNPN, CDR2 SVGIG (reference sequence). CDR3 sequence (DNA): TGTGCCTGGAGTAATTGGCAAGATACGCAGTATTTT. Translating it yields CAWSNWQDTQYF.

V usage is TRBV28 and J usage is TRBJ2-7, with TRBD2 as a possible D gene (6 bases). CDR3 length: 17 residues. Germline assignment: CDR1 MDHEN and CDR2 SYDVKM. V lost 3 bases, J lost 0 bases, and 18 bases lay in between. DNA of the CDR3: TGTGCCAGCAGTTTCGGGGGTAGCGGTTTTAGCTCCTACGAGCAGTACTTC. It translates to CASSFGGSGFSSYEQYF.

The rearrangement links TRBV29-1 to TRBJ2-1; 10 nucleotides match TRBD2. Germline V lookup: CDR1 SQVTM, CDR2 ANQGSEA. This CDR3 comprises 15 residues. The junction had 6 bases not matched to a gene; V was cut back by 3 bases and J by 4 bases. CDR3: CSVEATSGYYNEQFF. The CDR3 DNA sequence: TGCAGCGTTGAGGCGACTAGCGGGTATTACAATGAGCAGTTCTTC.

V is TRBV14 and J is TRBJ2-5; 8 bases line up with TRBD1. In germline, CDR1 is SGHDN, CDR2 FVKESK. After removal of 2 bases from V and 7 bases from J, the junction contained 6 bases not matched to a gene. The CDR3 consists of 14 residues. This CDR3 reads CASSQSRTGLTQYF. Here the CDR3 DNA reads TGTGCCAGCAGCCAAAGCCGGACAGGGTTGACCCAGTACTTC. Together with reference TRBV14 and TRBJ2-5, the CDR3 gives the full variable domain: EAGVTQFPSHSVIEKGQTVTLRCDPISGHDNLYWYRRVMGKEIKFLLHFVKESKQDESGMPNNRFLAERTGGTYSTLKVQPAELEDSGVYFCASSQSRTGLTQYFGPGTRLLVL.

The chain uses TRBV9 and TRBJ2-6; D might be TRBD1 (6 bases). V shed 4 bases and J shed 4 bases, with 15 bases lying between them. Germline V gives CDR1 SGDLS, CDR2 YYNGEE. The CDR3 contains 16 residues. CDR3 bases: TGTGCCAGCAGCAAAACAACAGGGTCCGGGGCCAACGTCCTGACTTTC. Amino acids: CASSKTTGSGANVLTF.

This rearrangement joins TRBV15 to TRBJ2-6, with TRBD2 matching over 14 bases. The CDR3 is 19 amino acids. CDR1 LNHNV and CDR2 YYDKDF come from the germline V gene (reference sequence). Trimming at V came to 1 base and at J to 2 bases, leaving 4 bases not matched to a gene. The chain's CDR3 is CATSRGGLAGETGANVLTF. The CDR3 bases are TGTGCCACCAGCAGAGGGGGACTAGCGGGAGAAACTGGGGCCAACGTCCTGACTTTC.

The rearrangement joins TRBV4-3 to TRBJ1-1; TRBD1 aligns across 10 bases. The CDR3 length is 14 residues. Unmatched junction bases numbered 10, after V lost 3 bases and J lost 12 bases. CDR1 is LGHNA and CDR2 is YSLEER in the germline V gene. The DNA for the CDR3 is TGCGCCAGCAGCCATCCGCAGACAGGGGGCAGGTCTTTCTTT. This translates into CASSHPQTGGRSFF.

This clone appeared a few times. V is TRBV7-3 and J is TRBJ2-1; 9 bases are shared with TRBD2. CDR1 is SGHTA, CDR2 FQGTGA, per germline. The V and J ends lost 1 base and 7 bases, in that order; junction bases with no gene match: 5. This CDR3 is built from 15 residues. The CDR3 region is CASSLIAGVGNEQFF. The DNA of the CDR3 is TGTGCCAGCAGCTTAATAGCGGGAGTTGGGAATGAGCAGTTCTTC.

J is TRBJ1-2 and V is TRBV7-2; 10 positions match TRBD1. V lost 5 bases, J lost 7 bases, and 10 bases stayed unmatched. The germline gives CDR1 SGHTA, CDR2 FQGNSA. There are 15 residues in the CDR3. CDR3 sequence (DNA): TGTGCCAGCAGCATCGGACAGGGGGATTTTGGTGGCTACACCTTC. Translation gives CASSIGQGDFGGYTF.

This chain connects TRBV28 to TRBJ1-1; 8 bases are a match to TRBD1. Germline assignment: CDR1 MDHEN and CDR2 SYDVKM. The ends lost 2 bases at V and 1 base at J; junction bases unmatched: 9. The CDR3 spans 17 residues. CDR3 in amino acids: CASSLLTTGVSNTEAFF. DNA of the CDR3: TGTGCCAGCAGTTTACTTACGACAGGGGTGTCGAACACTGAAGCTTTCTTT.

This chain joins TRBV28 and TRBJ1-2, with 7 nucleotides matching TRBD1. J gave up 5 bases and V 7 bases, and 19 bases lay outside the gene matches. CDR1 and CDR2 (germline): MDHEN, SYDVKM. The CDR3 extends over 17 amino acids. CDR3 bases: TGTGCCAGCACTCGTAGTACGGCAGGGGGTTTTGGTTATGGCTACACCTTC. This sequence encodes CASTRSTAGGFGYGYTF.